Listed below are T cell receptor beta chains from one sample, sequenced in a study of cytomegalovirus exposure and HLA in healthy donors. Clones were sequenced by immunoSEQ multiplex PCR, and TCRdb holds only the in-frame ones, with some missing. The sample holds 100,000 to 150,000 clones; roughly 75% are singletons and the top ten take 1.2%. Material: PBMCs. The receptor set was obtained from a female donor in good health and CMV-seronegative. Each CDR3 is given with its conserved first and last residue. Fields, in order: D gene, J gene, V gene, clone size, CDR3 DNA, CDR3 protein. A D gene is named only where the DNA matches it firmly. The size field is filled for only some rows; it gives once, few, many or a size class.

TRBD1	TRBJ1-2	TRBV6-1	.	TGTGCCAGCAGAGTGACAGGGCTCTATGGCTACACCTTC	CASRVTGLYGYTF
TRBD1	TRBJ1-4	TRBV5-1	.	TGCGCCAGCAGCTTTGCAGGGGGCGTTAATGAAAAACTGTTTTTT	CASSFAGGVNEKLFF
TRBD1	TRBJ1-2	TRBV19	.	TGTGCCAGTAACTCGGTGACAGGGGTTAACTATGGCTACACCTTC	CASNSVTGVNYGYTF
TRBD2	TRBJ2-3	TRBV5-1	once	TGCGCCAGCAGCCTCCGGACTAGCCCAGTAGTGGGTACAGATACGCAGTATTTT	CASSLRTSPVVGTDTQYF
.	TRBJ2-3	TRBV9	.	TGTGCCAGCAGCGGATCGGACAGACTCCTTTCAGATACGCAGTATTTT	CASSGSDRLLSDTQYF
TRBD2	TRBJ2-1	TRBV10-1	.	TGCGCCAGCAGTGAGTGGGCGGGGGAGGAGAATGAGCAGTTCTTC	CASSEWAGEENEQFF
TRBD2	TRBJ2-1	TRBV4-1	.	TGCGCCAGCAGCCCCCATAGCGGGGCATACAATGAGCAGTTCTTC	CASSPHSGAYNEQFF
.	TRBJ1-3	TRBV27	.	TGTGCCAGCAGTCCCCGGACAGTCCCCTCTGGAAACACCATATATTTT	CASSPRTVPSGNTIYF
.	TRBJ1-1	TRBV19	.	TGTGCCAGTAGTATTTCGGGGGGATACACTGAAGCTTTCTTT	CASSISGGYTEAFF
.	TRBJ2-1	TRBV6-1	.	TGTGCCAGCACCGGACAGAACTACAATGAGCAGTTCTTC	CASTGQNYNEQFF
.	TRBJ1-4	TRBV2	once	TGTGCCAGCAGTGAAAGGAATCAGGGGAATGAAAAACTGTTTTTT	CASSERNQGNEKLFF
TRBD2	TRBJ2-5	TRBV27	few	TGTGCCAGCAGTGCACTAGCGGGGGGCCAAGAGACCCAGTACTTC	CASSALAGGQETQYF
.	TRBJ2-5	TRBV7-9	.	TGTTCCAGCAGCTTAGCAGCGACTGTACAAGAGACCCAGTACTTC	CSSSLAATVQETQYF
.	TRBJ2-7	TRBV7-9	.	TGTGCCAGCAGCTTAGGGTATAGCTCCTACGAGCAGTACTTC	CASSLGYSSYEQYF
.	TRBJ1-5	TRBV25-1	.	TGTGCCACCCAGGATCGGAATCAGCCCCAGCATTTT	CATQDRNQPQHF
.	TRBJ1-4	TRBV19	.	TGTGCCAGTAGCCCGAGTGAAAAACTGTTTTTT	CASSPSEKLFF
TRBD1	TRBJ1-1	TRBV7-9	.	TGTGCCAGCAGCTCCGGACAGGCCATGAACACTGAAGCTTTCTTT	CASSSGQAMNTEAFF
.	TRBJ1-5	TRBV19	once	TGTGCCAGTAGGTTATCGGAGATAGCAAATCAGCCCCAGCATTTT	CASRLSEIANQPQHF
.	TRBJ1-4	TRBV25-1	.	TGTGCCAGCAGTGCCTATCGACAGGACCATAATGAAAAACTGTTTTTT	CASSAYRQDHNEKLFF
TRBD2	TRBJ2-1	TRBV4-1	.	TGCGCCAGCAGCCAAGCCTTTCTAGCGGGAGGGTCGGATGAGCAGTTCTTC	CASSQAFLAGGSDEQFF
TRBD1	TRBJ1-1	TRBV12-5	once	TGTGCTAGTGGTTTGACCCTTCCGGGGACAGGGGATGGAACTGAAGCTTTCTTT	CASGLTLPGTGDGTEAFF
TRBD1	TRBJ2-1	TRBV28	.	TGTGCCAGCAGTTTATCCACCCCAGGGGGCACTGAGCAGTTCTTC	CASSLSTPGGTEQFF
TRBD1	TRBJ1-2	TRBV6-5	.	TGTGCCAGCAGTTATTCCGGGACAGGGGAAGGCTACACCTTC	CASSYSGTGEGYTF
.	TRBJ1-2	TRBV7-2	few	TGTGCCAGCAGCTTAAAGGCGGGGCAAACCTATGGCTACACCTTC	CASSLKAGQTYGYTF
TRBD1	TRBJ2-7	TRBV6-5	.	TGTGCCAGCAGTCCCCCGGGACAGCCCTACGAGCAGTACTTC	CASSPPGQPYEQYF
.	TRBJ2-1	TRBV2	.	TGTGCCAGCACCAACAACCACAATGAGCAGTTCTTC	CASTNNHNEQFF
.	TRBJ2-4	TRBV5-6	.	TGTGCCAGCAGCTTGGTGGACTCAAACATTCAGTACTTC	CASSLVDSNIQYF
TRBD1	TRBJ2-3	TRBV5-1	few	TGCGCCAGCAGCTTGGACAGGGGGCGCGCAGATACGCAGTATTTT	CASSLDRGRADTQYF
TRBD1	TRBJ2-2	TRBV7-3	.	TGTGCCAGCAGCTTGACAGGGTCCACCGGGGAGCTGTTTTTT	CASSLTGSTGELFF
.	TRBJ1-1	TRBV9	few	TGTGCCAGCAGCGCCGATCCGACTCCCACTGAAGCTTTCTTT	CASSADPTPTEAFF
TRBD2	TRBJ2-1	TRBV30	.	TGTGCCTGGAGGGGGAGACTAGCGGGAGTTAATGAGCAGTTCTTC	CAWRGRLAGVNEQFF
TRBD1	TRBJ1-4	TRBV6-5	once	TGTGCCAGCAGTCGGGACAGGGGGCGAATTGAAAAACTGTTTTTT	CASSRDRGRIEKLFF
.	TRBJ2-3	TRBV2	.	TGTGCCAGCAGGAGGGTGGGGGCGGGAGCGAGGACAGATACGCAGTATTTT	CASRRVGAGARTDTQYF
.	TRBJ2-3	TRBV2	.	TGTGCCAGCGGAGTCACTTATTTT	CASGVTYF
.	TRBJ1-6	TRBV19	.	TGTGCCAGTCAAACAGGCGGTAATTCACCCCTCCACTTT	CASQTGGNSPLHF
.	TRBJ2-1	TRBV7-9	.	TGTGCCAGCAGCTCCGAAGATCGGGGGGCCGATGAGCAGTTCTTC	CASSSEDRGADEQFF
TRBD1	TRBJ2-7	TRBV28	few	TGTGCCAGCAGTACCCCAGGGGGCTACGAGCAGTACTTC	CASSTPGGYEQYF
.	TRBJ2-7	TRBV7-2	.	TGTGCCAGCAGCTCCACCGGACTATTGCCCGAGCAGTACTTC	CASSSTGLLPEQYF
TRBD1	TRBJ2-7	TRBV4-1	.	TGCGCCAGCAGCCAATTTGAACAGGGGGCCATCTCCTACGAGCAGTACTTC	CASSQFEQGAISYEQYF
.	TRBJ1-1	TRBV2	.	TGTGCCAGCAACGTAGAGAACACTGAAGCTTTCTTT	CASNVENTEAFF
.	TRBJ2-7	TRBV5-1	.	TGCGCCAGCAGCTTGGAGTCCTACTCCTACGAGCAGTACTTC	CASSLESYSYEQYF
TRBD1	TRBJ2-4	TRBV18	.	TGTGCCAGCTCGGGACAGGTTCGGGGACTTTACTTC	CASSGQVRGLYF
.	TRBJ2-1	TRBV11-2	.	TGTGCCAGCAGCCCCCGGGGTAGCGGAGCCGAAGAGCAGTTCTTC	CASSPRGSGAEEQFF
.	TRBJ2-2	TRBV5-1	few	TGCGCCAGCAGCTTGGACGGGGAGGCCTACACGAACACCGGGGAGCTGTTTTTT	CASSLDGEAYTNTGELFF
TRBD1	TRBJ2-7	TRBV6-5	.	TGTGCCAGCAGTTATCCGGGACAGGGATTCTACGAGCAGTACTTC	CASSYPGQGFYEQYF
.	TRBJ1-1	TRBV7-2	.	TGTGCCAGCAGCTTAGCGGAGGGTTTGAACACTGAAGCTTTCTTT	CASSLAEGLNTEAFF
TRBD1	TRBJ2-1	TRBV9	once	TGTGCCAGCAGTGTAGTGTTGGGACAGGGGGTCGAGCAGTTCTTC	CASSVVLGQGVEQFF
.	TRBJ2-7	TRBV6-5	.	TGTGCCAGCAGCTCACCCGGGACAACCTACGAGCAGTACTTC	CASSSPGTTYEQYF
.	TRBJ1-2	TRBV6-1	.	TGTGCCAGCAGTGAAGCAATGACACGTTACTATGGCTACACCTTC	CASSEAMTRYYGYTF
TRBD1	TRBJ1-5	TRBV19	once	TGTGCCAGTAGCTCCTTGGGACAGCCCAATCAGCCCCAGCATTTT	CASSSLGQPNQPQHF
TRBD1	TRBJ1-3	TRBV10-3	.	TGTGCCATCAGTGCGGGACAGGGCGATATCTCCTTGAACACCATATATTTT	CAISAGQGDISLNTIYF
TRBD1	TRBJ1-1	TRBV2	.	TGTGCCAGCAGCAAGGGACAGGGGAACACTGAAGCTTTCTTT	CASSKGQGNTEAFF
TRBD2	TRBJ2-3	TRBV27	.	TGTGCCAGCAGTTTGAAGAGTTGGGCTAGCGGCGACTCGAGCACAGATACGCAGTATTTT	CASSLKSWASGDSSTDTQYF
.	TRBJ1-1	TRBV1	.	TGCACCAGCAGCCAACCTTCGGGACAGGGGTACCAGAACACTGAAGCTTTCTTT	CTSSQPSGQGYQNTEAFF
.	TRBJ1-6	TRBV27	.	TGTGCCAGCAGTTTATCGAGTAATTCACCCCTCCACTTT	CASSLSSNSPLHF